This entry is about one T cell receptor beta chain. Its target is unknown. These data belong to a study of OX40 agonist ivuxolimab in advanced cancers. Study-wide background: Recorded diagnoses for dose-escalation patients were hepatocellular carcinoma, melanoma, renal cell or head and neck cancer. General study results and limits: Expansion of clones was among the lowest in partial responders at 0.1-3.0 mg/kg.

Assay used: immunoSEQ multiplex PCR; TCRdb lists only in-frame clones, some missing. The data show under 80,000 clones, almost 90% seen once. The CDR3 covers 14 residues. Trimming pared 6 bases from V and 6 bases from J, leaving 15 bases between. Per germline, CDR1 SNHLY and CDR2 FYNNEI. The sequence derives from an adult with an advanced solid tumor such as melanoma, head and neck, liver or kidney cancer. The sequences come from CD4+ or CD8+ T cells sorted from blood, collected in a trial of the OX40 agonist ivuxolimab. This rearrangement joins TRBV2 to TRBJ1-5; the D gene is possibly TRBD1 (5 bases). The CDR3 here is CASRDQGDGQPQHF. The CDR3 nucleotides read TGTGCCAGCAGAGATCAGGGAGATGGTCAGCCCCAGCATTTT.